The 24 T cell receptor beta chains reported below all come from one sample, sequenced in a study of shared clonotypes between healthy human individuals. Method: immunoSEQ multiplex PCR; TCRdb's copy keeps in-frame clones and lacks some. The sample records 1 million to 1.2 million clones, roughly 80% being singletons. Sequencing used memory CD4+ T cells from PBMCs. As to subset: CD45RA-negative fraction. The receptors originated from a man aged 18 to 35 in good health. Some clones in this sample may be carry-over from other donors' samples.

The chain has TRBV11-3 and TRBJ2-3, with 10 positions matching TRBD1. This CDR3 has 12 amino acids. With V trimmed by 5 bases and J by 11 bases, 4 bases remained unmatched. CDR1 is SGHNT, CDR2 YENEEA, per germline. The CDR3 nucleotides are TGTGCCAGCAGCCTAGGGACAGGGGTGCAGTATTTT. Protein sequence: CASSLGTGVQYF.

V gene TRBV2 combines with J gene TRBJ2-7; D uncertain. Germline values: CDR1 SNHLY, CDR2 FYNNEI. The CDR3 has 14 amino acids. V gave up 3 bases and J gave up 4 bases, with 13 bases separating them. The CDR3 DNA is TGTGCCAGCAGTGACTTTCGACTCACGTACGAGCAGTACTTC. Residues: CASSDFRLTYEQYF.

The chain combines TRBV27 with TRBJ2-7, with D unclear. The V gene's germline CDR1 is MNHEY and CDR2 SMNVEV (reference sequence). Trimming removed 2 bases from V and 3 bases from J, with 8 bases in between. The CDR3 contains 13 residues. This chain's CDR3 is CASSLAAHYEQYF. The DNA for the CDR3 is TGTGCCAGCAGTTTAGCGGCTCACTACGAGCAGTACTTC.

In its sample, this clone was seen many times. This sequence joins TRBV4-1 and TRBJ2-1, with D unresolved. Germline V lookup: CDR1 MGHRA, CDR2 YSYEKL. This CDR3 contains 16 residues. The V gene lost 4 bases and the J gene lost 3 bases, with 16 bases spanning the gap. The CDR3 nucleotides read TGCGCCAGCAGCCCCCGGGCTAGGAGCATCTACAATGAGCAGTTCTTC. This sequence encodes CASSPRARSIYNEQFF.

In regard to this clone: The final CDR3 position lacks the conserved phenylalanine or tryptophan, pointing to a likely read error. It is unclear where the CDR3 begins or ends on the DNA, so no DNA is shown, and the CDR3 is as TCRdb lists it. The CDR3 sequence: CASNPQGARSI. The rearrangement uses TRBV5-5 and TRBJ2-7; TRBD1 reflects the table's D call only, with no check against the DNA. Germline loops: CDR1 SGHKS, CDR2 YYEKEE (reference sequence). From its first to its last residue, the CDR3 has 11 amino acids.

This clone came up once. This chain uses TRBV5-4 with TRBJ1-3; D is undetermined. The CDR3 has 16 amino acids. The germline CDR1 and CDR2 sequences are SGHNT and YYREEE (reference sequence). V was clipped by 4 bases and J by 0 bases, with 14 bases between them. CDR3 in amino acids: CASSLDGIFSGNTIYF. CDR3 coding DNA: TGTGCCAGCAGCCTGGACGGGATATTCTCTGGAAACACCATATATTTT.

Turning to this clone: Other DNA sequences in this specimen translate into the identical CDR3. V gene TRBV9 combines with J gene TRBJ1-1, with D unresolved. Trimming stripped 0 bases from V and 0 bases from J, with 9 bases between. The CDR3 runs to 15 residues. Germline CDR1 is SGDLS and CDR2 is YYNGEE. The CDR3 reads CASSVGALMNTEAFF. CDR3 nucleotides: TGTGCCAGCAGCGTAGGTGCCCTGATGAACACTGAAGCTTTCTTT.

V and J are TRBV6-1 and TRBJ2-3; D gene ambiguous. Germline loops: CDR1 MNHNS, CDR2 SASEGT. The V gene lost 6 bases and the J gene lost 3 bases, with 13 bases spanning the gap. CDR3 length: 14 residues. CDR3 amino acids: CASSRIGFTDTQYF. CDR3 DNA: TGTGCCAGCAGCCGCATCGGTTTTACAGATACGCAGTATTTT.

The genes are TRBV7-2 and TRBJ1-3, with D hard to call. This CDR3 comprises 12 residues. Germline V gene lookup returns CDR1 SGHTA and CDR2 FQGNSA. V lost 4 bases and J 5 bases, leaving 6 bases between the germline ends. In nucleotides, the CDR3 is TGTGCCAGCAGCTCAGTTAGAAACACCATATATTTT. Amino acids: CASSSVRNTIYF.

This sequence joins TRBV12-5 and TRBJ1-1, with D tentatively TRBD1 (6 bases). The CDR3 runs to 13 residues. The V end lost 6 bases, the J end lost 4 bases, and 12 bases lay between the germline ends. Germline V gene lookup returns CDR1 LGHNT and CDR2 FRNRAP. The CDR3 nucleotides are TGTGCTAGTGGCCCCGGGGGCGGCACTGAAGCTTTCTTT. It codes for CASGPGGGTEAFF.

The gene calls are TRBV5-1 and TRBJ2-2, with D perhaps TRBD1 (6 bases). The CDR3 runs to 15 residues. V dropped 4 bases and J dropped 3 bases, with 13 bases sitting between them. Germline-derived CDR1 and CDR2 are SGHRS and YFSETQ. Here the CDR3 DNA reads TGCGCCAGCAGCCAAATCCCAGGGGACACCGGGGAGCTGTTTTTT. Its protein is CASSQIPGDTGELFF.

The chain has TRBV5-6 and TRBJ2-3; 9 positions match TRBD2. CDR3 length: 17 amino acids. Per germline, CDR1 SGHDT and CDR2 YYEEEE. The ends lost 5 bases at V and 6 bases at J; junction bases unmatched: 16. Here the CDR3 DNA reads TGTGCCAGCAGTCCATTCGGGGCGGGAGGGCCGTGGGATACGCAGTATTTT. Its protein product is CASSPFGAGGPWDTQYF.

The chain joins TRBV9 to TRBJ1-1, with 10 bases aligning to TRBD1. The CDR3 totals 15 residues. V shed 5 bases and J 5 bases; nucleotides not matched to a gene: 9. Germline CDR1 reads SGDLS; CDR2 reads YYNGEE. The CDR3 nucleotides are TGTGCCAGCAGGTCATTGGGGACAGGGGAAACTGAAGCTTTCTTT. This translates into CASRSLGTGETEAFF.

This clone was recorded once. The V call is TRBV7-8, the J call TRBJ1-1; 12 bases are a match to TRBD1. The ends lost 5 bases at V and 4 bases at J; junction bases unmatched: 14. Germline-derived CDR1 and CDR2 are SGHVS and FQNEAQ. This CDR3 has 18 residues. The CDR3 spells CASSVSEGQGARSTEAFF. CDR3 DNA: TGTGCCAGCAGCGTGAGTGAGGGACAGGGGGCGCGAAGCACTGAAGCTTTCTTT.

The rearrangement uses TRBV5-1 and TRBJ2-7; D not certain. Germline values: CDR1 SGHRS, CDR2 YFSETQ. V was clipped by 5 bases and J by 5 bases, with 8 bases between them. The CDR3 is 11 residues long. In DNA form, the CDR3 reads TGCGCCAGCAGTTCAAAAGACGAGCAGTACTTC. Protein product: CASSSKDEQYF.

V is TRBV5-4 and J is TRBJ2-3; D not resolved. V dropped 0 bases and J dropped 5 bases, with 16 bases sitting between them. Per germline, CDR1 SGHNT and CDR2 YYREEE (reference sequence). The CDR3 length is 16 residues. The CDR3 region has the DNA TGTGCCAGCAGCTTGGTACGCGGTGCCTTGGGAGATACGCAGTATTTT. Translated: CASSLVRGALGDTQYF. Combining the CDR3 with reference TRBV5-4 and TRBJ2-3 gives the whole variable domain ETGVTQSPTHLIKTRGQQVTLRCSSQSGHNTVSWYQQALGQGPQFIFQYYREEENGRGNFPPRFSGLQFPNYSSELNVNALELDDSALYLCASSLVRGALGDTQYFGPGTRLTVL.

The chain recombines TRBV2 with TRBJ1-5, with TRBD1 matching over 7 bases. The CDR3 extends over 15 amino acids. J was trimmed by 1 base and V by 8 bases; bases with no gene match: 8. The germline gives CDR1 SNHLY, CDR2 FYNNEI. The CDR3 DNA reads TGTGCCAGCGACAAACAGGGGAGAAGCAATCAGCCCCAGCATTTT. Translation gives CASDKQGRSNQPQHF. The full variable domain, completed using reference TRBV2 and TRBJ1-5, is EPEVTQTPSHQVTQMGQEVILRCVPISNHLYFYWYRQILGQKVEFLVSFYNNEISEKSEIFDDQFSVERPDGSNFTLKIRSTKLEDSAMYFCASDKQGRSNQPQHFGDGTRLSIL.

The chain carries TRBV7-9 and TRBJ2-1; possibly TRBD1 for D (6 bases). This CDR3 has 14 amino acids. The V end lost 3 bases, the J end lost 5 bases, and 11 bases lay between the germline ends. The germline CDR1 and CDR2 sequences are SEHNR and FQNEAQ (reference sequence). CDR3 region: CASSFYNRDNEQFF. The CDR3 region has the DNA TGTGCCAGCAGCTTTTATAACAGGGACAATGAGCAGTTCTTC.

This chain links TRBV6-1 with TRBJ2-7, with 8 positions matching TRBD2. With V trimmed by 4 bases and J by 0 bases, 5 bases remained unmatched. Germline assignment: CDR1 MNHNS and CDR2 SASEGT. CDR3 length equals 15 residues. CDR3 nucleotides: TGTGCCAGCAGTGTAGCGGGACTAGGCTCCTACGAGCAGTACTTC. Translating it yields CASSVAGLGSYEQYF.

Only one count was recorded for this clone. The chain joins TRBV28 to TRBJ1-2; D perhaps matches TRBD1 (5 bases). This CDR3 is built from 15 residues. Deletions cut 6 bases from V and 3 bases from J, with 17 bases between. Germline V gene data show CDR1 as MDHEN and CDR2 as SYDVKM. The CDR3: CASSAAGSGDYGYTF. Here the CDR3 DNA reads TGTGCCAGCAGCGCGGCGGGGTCGGGGGACTATGGCTACACCTTC.

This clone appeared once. CDR3 residues: CASSRSQGAHGYTF. The CDR3 DNA reads as TGTGCCAGCAGCCGATCACAGGGCGCCCATGGCTACACCTTC. The chain uses TRBV27 and TRBJ1-2, with D perhaps matching TRBD1 (6 bases). This CDR3 comprises 14 residues. The germline gives CDR1 MNHEY, CDR2 SMNVEV (reference sequence). The V end was cut by 6 bases, the J end by 6 bases, with 17 bases between.

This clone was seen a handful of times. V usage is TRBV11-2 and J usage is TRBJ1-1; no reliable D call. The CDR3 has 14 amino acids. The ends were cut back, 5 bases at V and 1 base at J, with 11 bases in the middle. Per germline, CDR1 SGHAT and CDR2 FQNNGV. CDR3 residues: CASSPPRRNTEAFF. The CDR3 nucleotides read TGTGCCAGCAGCCCCCCCAGGCGGAACACTGAAGCTTTCTTT.

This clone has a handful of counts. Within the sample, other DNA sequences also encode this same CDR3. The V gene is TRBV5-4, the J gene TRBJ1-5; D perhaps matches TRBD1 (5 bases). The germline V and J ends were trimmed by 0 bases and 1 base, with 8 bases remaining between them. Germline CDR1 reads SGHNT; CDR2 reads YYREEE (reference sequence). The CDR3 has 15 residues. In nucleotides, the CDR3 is TGTGCCAGCAGCTTGGGCGGGGGGAGCAATCAGCCCCAGCATTTT. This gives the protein CASSLGGGSNQPQHF.

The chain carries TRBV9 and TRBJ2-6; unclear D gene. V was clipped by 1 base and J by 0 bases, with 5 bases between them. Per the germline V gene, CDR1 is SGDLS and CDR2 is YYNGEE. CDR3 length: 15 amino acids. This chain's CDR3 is CASSVTPSGANVLTF. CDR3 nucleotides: TGTGCCAGCAGCGTAACTCCCTCTGGGGCCAACGTCCTGACTTTC.